A selection of T cell receptor beta chains follows, all from one sample in a study of OX40 agonist ivuxolimab in advanced cancers. Sequencing used immunoSEQ multiplex PCR; TCRdb keeps in-frame clones, though not all of them. Of about 63,000 clones in the sample, 91% were seen once. The specimen comprised CD4+ or CD8+ T cells sorted from blood, sampled in a trial of the OX40 agonist ivuxolimab. Receptors originate from an adult with an advanced solid tumor such as melanoma, head and neck, liver or kidney cancer. The CDR3 runs from the conserved cysteine through the conserved F or W. The D gene is left open where the match is weak. Not every row has a clone size; where given, it reads once, few, many or a size class.

J,size,D,V,DNA,CDR3
TRBJ2-2,once,-,TRBV7-3,TGTGCCAGCAGTAAAGACACCGGGGAGCTGTTTTTT,CASSKDTGELFF
TRBJ2-3,-,TRBD2,TRBV9,TGTGCCAGCAGCCTAGCGGGGGTCGATACGCAGTATTTT,CASSLAGVDTQYF
TRBJ2-3,-,TRBD2,TRBV4-2,TGTGCCAGCAGCCAAGACCCAGCGGGAACTAGCACAGATACGCAGTATTTT,CASSQDPAGTSTDTQYF
TRBJ2-3,-,TRBD2,TRBV4-2,TGTGCCAGCAGCCAAGATCAGGACGGGGGGAGGGTCCCAGATACGCAGTATTTT,CASSQDQDGGRVPDTQYF
TRBJ2-7,-,-,TRBV6-6,TGTGCCAGCAAAAAACAGGGATGGGGTTACGAGCAGTACTTC,CASKKQGWGYEQYF
TRBJ1-6,-,-,TRBV7-9,TGTGCCAGCAGCCCCCCGGGGAGGAAGAGCTCCTATAATTCACCCCTCCACTTT,CASSPPGRKSSYNSPLHF
TRBJ2-7,-,-,TRBV30,TGTGCCTGGAGTAATCCGGACAGCCCCTACGAGCAGTACTTC,CAWSNPDSPYEQYF
TRBJ2-3,-,-,TRBV10-3,TGTGCCATCAGTGAGGGGTCGCGCACAGATACGCAGTATTTT,CAISEGSRTDTQYF
TRBJ1-1,once,-,TRBV6-5,TGTGCCAGCAGTTACTTCCAGAACACTGAAGCTTTCTTT,CASSYFQNTEAFF
TRBJ2-1,-,-,TRBV10-1,TGCGCCAGCAGTGCCACACTAGAGGGGTACAATGAGCAGTTCTTC,CASSATLEGYNEQFF
TRBJ2-5,-,TRBD2,TRBV15,TGTGCCACCAGCAGAGAAGGGATTAGGCTAGCGGGCGCCCCAGAGACCCAGTACTTC,CATSREGIRLAGAPETQYF
TRBJ1-6,-,-,TRBV6-6,TGTGCCAGCAGTCCGATCCGGGAGAAGATTTCACCCCTCCACTTT,CASSPIREKISPLHF
TRBJ2-7,-,-,TRBV11-2,TGTGCCACCCAGTTTGAAAGGAATAGCGGCCCTAACGAGCAGTACTTC,CATQFERNSGPNEQYF
TRBJ2-3,-,-,TRBV9,TGTGCCAGCAGCGCCAGCATATCTAGCACAGATACGCAGTATTTT,CASSASISSTDTQYF
TRBJ2-5,-,TRBD1,TRBV7-3,TGTGCCAGCATCCCAAAGGGACAGGGGTCTATCCAAGAGACCCAGTACTTC,CASIPKGQGSIQETQYF
TRBJ1-3,-,-,TRBV7-3,TGTGCCAGCACCTTAGGAGGTGGAAACACCATATATTTT,CASTLGGGNTIYF
TRBJ1-4,-,-,TRBV25-1,TGTGCCAGCAGCGAGCCACCGGCGGAAAAACTGTTTTTT,CASSEPPAEKLFF
TRBJ1-5,-,TRBD1,TRBV5-8,TGTGCCAGCAGCTTGGTAGGGGGCGGGCCTTATCAGCCCCAGCATTTT,CASSLVGGGPYQPQHF
TRBJ2-5,-,TRBD2,TRBV9,TGTGCCAGCAGCGTAACTAGCGGGGGGGCTCAGGAGACCCAGTACTTC,CASSVTSGGAQETQYF
TRBJ1-1,-,-,TRBV2,TGTGCCAGCGGGCAGCTTAACACTGAAGCTTTCTTT,CASGQLNTEAFF
TRBJ1-1,few,-,TRBV30,TGTGCCTGGAGTGTGGGGTCGACCACTGAAGCTTTCTTT,CAWSVGSTTEAFF
TRBJ1-6,-,-,TRBV27,TGTGCCAGCAGTCAGACGGGAATAAATTCACCCCTCCACTTT,CASSQTGINSPLHF
TRBJ2-7,once,-,TRBV5-4,TGTGCCAGCACTCAAGGGGCGTCTACCTACGAGCAGTACTTC,CASTQGASTYEQYF
TRBJ2-3,-,-,TRBV7-8,TGTGCCAGCAGCGAGGAGGGGAGCGATAGCACAGATACGCAGTATTTT,CASSEEGSDSTDTQYF
TRBJ1-1,-,-,TRBV27,TGTGCCAGCAGTTTATCTACCCCTCAGAACACTGAAGCTTTCTTT,CASSLSTPQNTEAFF
TRBJ2-4,-,TRBD2,TRBV27,TGTGCCAGCAGGTCGAAAGCTAGCGGGGAGGCCAGGGGCATTCAGTACTTC,CASRSKASGEARGIQYF
TRBJ1-2,few,-,TRBV7-9,TGTGCCAGCAGCACATCTAACGGACATCAGATCTATGGCTACACCTTC,CASSTSNGHQIYGYTF
TRBJ1-1,-,-,TRBV28,TGTGCCAGCAGGCCCTTGGTGGAGGGCCTGAACACTGAAGCTTTCTTT,CASRPLVEGLNTEAFF
TRBJ2-7,once,-,TRBV4-1,TGCGCCAGCAGCCAAGCCGGGAGCAGAAACGAGCAGTACTTC,CASSQAGSRNEQYF
TRBJ1-1,-,TRBD1,TRBV28,TGTGCCAGCAGCCAAGACAGGGGTGGCCTGACCCTGAACACTGAAGCTTTCTTT,CASSQDRGGLTLNTEAFF
TRBJ1-1,-,-,TRBV6-1,TGTGCCAGCAGCCTAGCCCCCCACACTGAAGCTTTCTTT,CASSLAPHTEAFF